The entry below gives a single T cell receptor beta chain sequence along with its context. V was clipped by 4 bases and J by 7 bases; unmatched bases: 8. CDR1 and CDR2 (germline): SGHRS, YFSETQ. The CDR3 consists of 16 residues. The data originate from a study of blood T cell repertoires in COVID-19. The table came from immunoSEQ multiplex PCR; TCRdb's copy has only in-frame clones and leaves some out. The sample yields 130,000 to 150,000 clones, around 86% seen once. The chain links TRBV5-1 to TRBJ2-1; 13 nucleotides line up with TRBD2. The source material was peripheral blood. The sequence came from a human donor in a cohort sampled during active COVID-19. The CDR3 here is CASSERLAGGWNEQFF. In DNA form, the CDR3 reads TGCGCCAGCAGCGAGAGACTAGCGGGAGGTTGGAATGAGCAGTTCTTC.